These 26 T cell receptor beta chains originate from one sample sequenced in a study of cytomegalovirus exposure and HLA in healthy donors. PCR amplification relied on 60 Vbeta primers (plus 13 Jbeta primers). This table comes from immunoSEQ multiplex PCR, and its TCRdb copy is limited to in-frame clones, with some not included. The data show about 160,000 clones, about 82% seen once. The sequenced material came from PBMCs. The receptors come from a woman aged 25 to 45 in good health and CMV-seropositive.

The J gene is TRBJ2-1, the V gene TRBV5-3; weak D call: TRBD1 (6 bases). TRBV5-3 is recorded as an ORF, its role being uncertain. This CDR3 spans 12 amino acids. V lost 5 bases, J lost 10 bases, and 13 bases lay in between. The CDR3 is CARSYTGYEQFF. In DNA, the CDR3 is TGTGCCAGAAGTTACACAGGGTACGAGCAGTTCTTC.

The chain recombines TRBV7-8 with TRBJ1-1, with TRBD1 matching over 10 bases. V was pared by 7 bases and J by 7 bases, with 12 bases of the junction left unmatched. CDR3 length: 15 residues. Germline CDR1 reads SGHVS; CDR2 reads FQNEAQ. The CDR3 spells CASTTPRDRGFEAFF. The DNA of the CDR3 is TGTGCCAGCACCACCCCCCGGGACAGGGGTTTTGAAGCTTTCTTT.

Concerning this clone: The CDR3 does not close with the conserved phenylalanine or tryptophan, likely indicating a read error. V gene TRBV18 combines with J gene TRBJ1-6; 7 bases are shared with TRBD1. The CDR3 loop spans 15 amino acids. The germline CDR1 and CDR2 sequences are KGHSH and LQKENI. Trimming removed 3 bases from V and 8 bases from J; junction bases left unmatched: 7. The CDR3 protein is CASSPLTGVDSPLHL. The CDR3 DNA reads TGTGCCAGCTCACCTTTAACAGGGGTTGATTCACCCCTCCACCTT.

This sequence joins TRBV23-1 and TRBJ1-6; D gene uncertain. TRBV23-1 is given ORF status, its function remaining uncertain. V was shortened by 1 base and J by 7 bases, with 5 bases between the two germline ends. The CDR3 totals 13 residues. The DNA of the CDR3 is TGCGCCAGCAGTCAATTCCGGAATTCACCCCTCCACTTT. Translating it yields CASSQFRNSPLHF.

CDR3 DNA sequence: TGTGCCAGTAGTACCCCGTACAGGGAGAATCAGCCCCAGCATTTT. This sequence encodes CASSTPYRENQPQHF. The chain employs TRBV19 and TRBJ1-5; D might be TRBD1 (6 bases). Per the germline V gene, CDR1 is LNHDA and CDR2 is SQIVND (reference sequence). Trimming cost V 4 bases and J 4 bases, with 14 bases left between them. The CDR3 has 15 amino acids.

The rearrangement links TRBV7-2 to TRBJ1-1; 11 bases are shared with TRBD1. The germline CDR1 and CDR2 sequences are SGHTA and FQGNSA. J lost 2 bases, V lost 5 bases, and 7 bases had no gene match. CDR3 size: 16 residues. Here the CDR3 DNA reads TGTGCCAGCAGCCCGGACAGGGGGCTTGTCAACACTGAAGCTTTCTTT. As protein: CASSPDRGLVNTEAFF.

This chain connects TRBV7-2 to TRBJ2-1; 10 positions match TRBD1. In germline, CDR1 is SGHTA, CDR2 FQGNSA. The CDR3 runs to 18 residues. Germline trimming cut 0 bases from V and 4 bases from J; bases unmatched to any gene: 9. In DNA, the CDR3 is TGTGCCAGCAGCTTAGCCCCTACCGGGACAGGGGTGTACAATGAGCAGTTCTTC. It is translated as CASSLAPTGTGVYNEQFF.

This clone showed up just a few times. The chain is built from TRBV2 and TRBJ2-7, with D perhaps matching TRBD1 (6 bases). V dropped 11 bases and J dropped 1 base, with 12 bases sitting between them. Germline-derived CDR1 and CDR2 are SNHLY and FYNNEI. The CDR3 extends over 12 amino acids. The CDR3: CAGGRQSYEQYF. In DNA, the CDR3 is TGTGCCGGGGGCCGACAGTCCTACGAGCAGTACTTC.

The genes are TRBV5-1 and TRBJ2-5, with 10 bases aligning to TRBD1. Germline V gives CDR1 SGHRS, CDR2 YFSETQ. CDR3 length: 15 amino acids. Trimming removed 4 bases from V and 3 bases from J; junction bases left unmatched: 6. CDR3 protein: CASSRQGAVEETQYF. CDR3 in DNA: TGCGCCAGCAGCCGACAGGGGGCGGTGGAAGAGACCCAGTACTTC.

J is TRBJ1-1 and V is TRBV5-1, with D perhaps TRBD1 (6 bases). The CDR3 totals 15 residues. Germline CDR1 SGHRS, CDR2 YFSETQ. V was cut by 3 bases and J by 5 bases, with 17 bases left in between. CDR3 in DNA: TGCGCCAGCAGCTCGGAAGGACAGATTGATACTGAAGCTTTCTTT. It encodes CASSSEGQIDTEAFF. The full variable domain, in which reference TRBV5-1 and TRBJ1-1 provide the parts outside the CDR3, is KAGVTQTPRYLIKTRGQQVTLSCSPISGHRSVSWYQQTPGQGLQFLFEYFSETQRNKGNFPGRFSGRQFSNSRSEMNVSTLELGDSALYLCASSSEGQIDTEAFFGQGTRLTVV.

V and J are TRBV6-6 and TRBJ1-1; 7 bases match TRBD1. Germline loops: CDR1 MNHNY, CDR2 SVGAGI (reference sequence). V trimming: 2 bases; J trimming: 1 base; junction bases outside the gene matches: 4. The CDR3 spans 15 residues. CDR3 in amino acids: CASSYPGTENTEAFF. CDR3 in DNA: TGTGCCAGCAGTTACCCTGGGACAGAGAACACTGAAGCTTTCTTT.

This clone was found once. This sequence joins TRBV6-5 and TRBJ1-1; D possibly corresponds to TRBD1 (6 bases). This CDR3 is built from 13 residues. V was trimmed by 7 bases and J by 4 bases, leaving 13 bases between them. The germline gives CDR1 MNHEY, CDR2 SVGAGI. The CDR3 nucleotides read TGTGCCAGCACCCAAAGGGGGAGCACTGAAGCTTTCTTT. Translated, it gives CASTQRGSTEAFF.

This clone was seen just once. This chain connects TRBV5-4 to TRBJ1-1, with D possibly being TRBD1 (5 bases). Germline loops: CDR1 SGHNT, CDR2 YYREEE (reference sequence). Trimming removed 0 bases from V and 0 bases from J, with 12 bases in between. The CDR3 is 16 amino acids. Here the CDR3 DNA reads TGTGCCAGCAGCTTGGGGGTGGGGGGGGTGAACACTGAAGCTTTCTTT. The encoded protein is CASSLGVGGVNTEAFF.

The V call is TRBV5-8, the J call TRBJ1-1; D perhaps matches TRBD1 (5 bases). The V end was cut by 0 bases, the J end by 5 bases, with 17 bases between. The CDR3 runs 16 residues. CDR1 is SGHTS, CDR2 YDEGEE, per germline. CDR3 residues: CASSLGGGAGGTEAFF. CDR3 bases: TGTGCCAGCAGCTTGGGTGGTGGGGCAGGAGGGACTGAAGCTTTCTTT.

This chain joins TRBV18 and TRBJ1-1; D possibly corresponds to TRBD1 (5 bases). V lost 4 bases to trimming and J lost 0 bases, with 15 bases between them. CDR1 KGHSH and CDR2 LQKENI come from the germline V gene. The CDR3 covers 16 residues. In DNA, the CDR3 is TGTGCCAGCTCACAATCAGGGCTGGTGGTGAACACTGAAGCTTTCTTT. This gives the protein CASSQSGLVVNTEAFF.

In its sample, this clone was seen once. The chain couples TRBV28 to TRBJ2-1; D gene ambiguous. The V and J ends lost 2 bases and 6 bases respectively, with 5 bases between them. Germline values: CDR1 MDHEN, CDR2 SYDVKM. This CDR3 is 12 amino acids long. CDR3 bases: TGTGCCAGCAGTTTACCGTCCAATGAGCAGTTCTTC. This codes for CASSLPSNEQFF.

The chain carries TRBV6-5 and TRBJ2-7; 10 bases match TRBD1. The germline V gene has CDR1 MNHEY and CDR2 SVGAGI. With V trimmed by 5 bases and J by 3 bases, 4 bases remained unmatched. The CDR3 has 14 amino acids. DNA of the CDR3: TGTGCCAGCAGTAAAGGACAGGGGGGCTACGAGCAGTACTTC. It codes for CASSKGQGGYEQYF.

V gene TRBV18 combines with J gene TRBJ2-7, with D perhaps matching TRBD2 (6 bases). V gave up 1 base and J gave up 6 bases, with 13 bases separating them. The CDR3 covers 14 residues. The germline V gene encodes CDR1 KGHSH and CDR2 LQKENI. The CDR3 reads CASSPLPMGGEQYF. The DNA for the CDR3 is TGTGCCAGCTCACCACTGCCCATGGGGGGCGAGCAGTACTTC.

The chain recombines TRBV29-1 with TRBJ2-4; possibly TRBD2 for D (7 bases). V was clipped by 6 bases and J by 9 bases, with 18 bases between them. The CDR3 is 13 amino acids. Germline loops: CDR1 SQVTM, CDR2 ANQGSEA. Here the CDR3 reads CSVRGGGESIQYF. CDR3 bases: TGCAGCGTCAGGGGCGGGGGTGAATCCATTCAGTACTTC.

The chain couples TRBV28 to TRBJ1-1; D uncertain. The CDR3 is made up of 14 amino acids. V was cut by 4 bases and J by 4 bases, with 13 bases left in between. CDR1 is MDHEN, CDR2 SYDVKM, per germline. In nucleotides, the CDR3 is TGTGCCAGCAGTTCAGTCCCAGAGGGCACTGAAGCTTTCTTT. It codes for CASSSVPEGTEAFF.

This clone was found once. One end of the junction does not line up with germline, which may come from a read error. The chain has TRBV5-6 and TRBJ1-1; a possible D gene is TRBD1 (5 bases). The germline CDR1 and CDR2 sequences are SGHDT and YYEEEE. This CDR3 has 15 residues. CDR3 sequence: CASSVPGRGNAEAFF. CDR3 sequence (DNA): TGTGCCAGCAGCGTACCGGGACGGGGGAACGCTGAAGCTTTCTTT.

The chain has TRBV9 and TRBJ1-3, with TRBD1 identical over 7 bases. V was pared by 5 bases and J by 4 bases, with 6 bases of the junction left unmatched. The length of the CDR3 is 14 residues. Germline-derived CDR1 and CDR2 are SGDLS and YYNGEE. The CDR3 DNA sequence: TGTGCCAGCAGAGGAACAGGGGAGGGAAACACCATATATTTT. Encoded protein: CASRGTGEGNTIYF.

For this clone: An end of the junction differs from the germline gene, which may be a read error. The V and J genes are TRBV7-9 and TRBJ1-2, with TRBD1 as a possible D gene (5 bases). The length of the CDR3 is 15 residues. Per the germline V gene, CDR1 is SEHNR and CDR2 is FQNEAQ (reference sequence). For the CDR3, the DNA is TGTTCCAGCAGCTCGGACACCCAAGCTAACTATGGCTACACCTTC. Its protein is CSSSSDTQANYGYTF.

The V and J genes are TRBV7-2 and TRBJ1-1; tentative D call: TRBD1 (5 bases). V shed 5 bases and J shed 4 bases, with 11 bases lying between them. This CDR3 contains 13 residues. The germline V gene encodes CDR1 SGHTA and CDR2 FQGNSA. The CDR3 protein is CASSPGQRTEAFF. CDR3 DNA: TGTGCCAGCAGCCCCGGACAACGCACTGAAGCTTTCTTT.

This rearrangement joins TRBV5-1 to TRBJ2-7; TRBD1 matches at 7 bases. The junction had 6 bases not matched to a gene; V was cut back by 3 bases and J by 6 bases. This CDR3 is 13 amino acids long. CDR1 SGHRS and CDR2 YFSETQ come from the germline V gene. The CDR3: CASSYDRAGEQYF. CDR3 nucleotides: TGCGCCAGCAGCTATGACAGGGCGGGCGAGCAGTACTTC.

The V and J genes are TRBV18 and TRBJ2-5, with TRBD2 as a possible D gene (5 bases). This CDR3 is built from 13 residues. V lost 3 bases and J 5 bases, leaving 10 bases between the germline ends. Germline V gives CDR1 KGHSH, CDR2 LQKENI. The chain's CDR3 is CASSPATGETQYF. DNA of the CDR3: TGTGCCAGCTCACCTGCCACGGGGGAGACCCAGTACTTC.